This is a list of T cell receptor beta chains from one sample in a study of cytomegalovirus exposure and HLA in healthy donors. Assay used: immunoSEQ multiplex PCR; TCRdb lists only in-frame clones, some missing. The data contain 210,000 or so clones, about 80% of them seen just once; the ten biggest clones take up about 0.58%. The sequenced material came from PBMCs. The receptors were sampled from a woman aged 40 to 50 in good health and CMV-seronegative. The CDR3 runs from the conserved cysteine through the conserved F or W. A D gene is named only where the DNA matches it firmly. Clone size, where shown, is once, few, many, or a class for clones that have expanded.

V	D	size	J	CDR3	DNA
TRBV11-2	NA	NA	TRBJ2-3	CASSLGLHTDTQYF	TGTGCCAGTTCTTTGGGACTCCACACAGATACGCAGTATTTT
TRBV28	NA	NA	TRBJ2-5	CASSLGGGALETQYF	TGTGCCAGCAGTTTAGGGGGGGGCGCACTGGAGACCCAGTACTTC
TRBV9	TRBD2	once	TRBJ2-3	CASSAYTGGGAGTQYF	TGTGCCAGCAGCGCCTACACAGGCGGGGGGGCGGGTACGCAGTATTTT
TRBV4-3	TRBD1	few	TRBJ1-4	CASRKDRATNEKLFF	TGCGCCAGCAGGAAAGACAGGGCCACTAATGAAAAACTGTTTTTT
TRBV19	TRBD1	NA	TRBJ1-6	CASSIFVRQGYNSPLHF	TGTGCCAGTAGTATCTTCGTTCGACAGGGGTACAATTCACCCCTCCACTTT
TRBV5-1	TRBD1	NA	TRBJ1-2	CASSLGRLWTGKYLKSYGYTF	TGCGCCAGCAGCTTGGGTAGGCTATGGACAGGGAAATACCTAAAGAGCTATGGCTACACCTTC
TRBV5-1	TRBD1	NA	TRBJ1-6	CASSLSGQGGSPLHF	TGCGCCAGCAGCTTGTCGGGACAGGGAGGATCACCCCTCCACTTT
TRBV10-3	NA	few	TRBJ2-2	CAISDPGTKNTGELFF	TGTGCCATCAGTGACCCCGGGACAAAGAACACCGGGGAGCTGTTTTTT
TRBV5-1	TRBD2	once	TRBJ2-5	CASSLGTNQETQYF	TGCGCCAGCAGCTTAGGGACTAACCAAGAGACCCAGTACTTC
TRBV30	TRBD1	NA	TRBJ1-2	CAWSVPPGQDGYTF	TGTGCCTGGAGTGTACCACCGGGACAGGATGGCTACACCTTC
TRBV9	NA	few	TRBJ1-4	CASSVGGLGEKLFF	TGTGCCAGCAGCGTGGGGGGGCTTGGTGAAAAACTGTTTTTT
TRBV6-4	TRBD1	NA	TRBJ2-1	CASGIDRGPNYEQFF	TGTGCCAGCGGAATAGACAGGGGGCCCAATTACGAGCAGTTCTTC
TRBV11-3	NA	once	TRBJ2-7	CASSSKYEQYF	TGTGCCAGCAGTTCAAAATACGAGCAGTACTTC
TRBV5-1	NA	once	TRBJ1-2	CASSPREDGYTF	TGCGCCAGCAGCCCGCGGGAGGATGGCTACACCTTC
TRBV6-5	NA	few	TRBJ1-1	CACAPYDQGNTEAFF	TGTGCGTGCGCCCCATACGACCAGGGGAACACTGAAGCTTTCTTT
TRBV2	TRBD2	NA	TRBJ2-3	CASTGGSGGGTDTQYF	TGTGCCAGCACTGGCGGGAGCGGGGGGGGCACAGATACGCAGTATTTT
TRBV19	TRBD1	NA	TRBJ1-6	CASSSRDRGRNSPLHF	TGTGCCAGTAGCTCGCGGGACAGGGGGCGAAATTCACCCCTCCACTTT
TRBV27	TRBD1	NA	TRBJ2-5	CASSPLWDREKETQYF	TGTGCCAGCAGCCCCCTTTGGGACAGAGAAAAAGAGACCCAGTACTTC
TRBV5-1	NA	NA	TRBJ2-2	CASNQQGNTGELFF	TGCGCCAGCAACCAACAGGGGAACACCGGGGAGCTGTTTTTT
TRBV5-5	TRBD1	NA	TRBJ1-2	CASSLGPGTDGYTF	TGTGCCAGCAGCTTGGGCCCCGGGACAGATGGCTACACCTTC
TRBV19	TRBD1	NA	TRBJ1-1	CASSIGGPGQGGTEAFF	TGTGCCAGTAGTATAGGTGGTCCTGGACAGGGGGGCACTGAAGCTTTCTTT
TRBV4-1	NA	NA	TRBJ2-7	CASSHAGTGLSYEQYF	TGCGCCAGCAGCCATGCAGGGACGGGACTCTCCTACGAGCAGTACTTC
TRBV5-6	TRBD1	NA	TRBJ1-2	CASSVFGTGHHGYTF	TGTGCCAGCAGCGTCTTCGGGACAGGGCATCATGGCTACACCTTC
TRBV6-1	NA	NA	TRBJ1-5	CASSDLPTGSVQPQHF	TGTGCCAGCAGTGACCTTCCGACAGGCTCAGTCCAGCCCCAGCATTTT
TRBV7-3	NA	NA	TRBJ2-5	CASSLRYQETQYF	TGTGCCAGCAGCTTACGCTATCAAGAGACCCAGTACTTC
TRBV11-3	NA	NA	TRBJ1-5	CASSPDEVQPQHF	TGTGCCAGCAGCCCAGATGAGGTCCAGCCCCAGCATTTT
TRBV6-5	NA	few	TRBJ1-5	CASSYSIGVQPQHF	TGTGCCAGCAGTTACTCGATAGGGGTTCAGCCCCAGCATTTT
TRBV29-1	TRBD2	NA	TRBJ2-1	CSVEGTSGENEQFF	TGCAGCGTTGAAGGGACTAGCGGGGAGAATGAGCAGTTCTTC
TRBV11-2	NA	NA	TRBJ2-5	CASSASGEETQYF	TGTGCCAGCAGCGCATCGGGGGAAGAGACCCAGTACTTC
TRBV27	NA	NA	TRBJ2-6	CASSFLTGGKSGANVLTF	TGTGCCAGCAGTTTTCTGACAGGCGGTAAATCTGGGGCCAACGTCCTGACTTTC
TRBV9	TRBD2	NA	TRBJ2-1	CASSVLAGGLYNEQFF	TGTGCCAGCAGCGTATTGGCGGGGGGGCTATACAATGAGCAGTTCTTC
TRBV7-2	NA	NA	TRBJ1-5	CASSTAGASNQPQHF	TGTGCCAGCAGCACCGCGGGGGCTAGCAATCAGCCCCAGCATTTT
TRBV9	TRBD2	NA	TRBJ2-3	CASSLAGGFTDTQYF	TGTGCCAGCTCCCTAGCGGGGGGGTTCACAGATACGCAGTATTTT
TRBV28	NA	NA	TRBJ2-7	CASRPHHRVYEQYF	TGTGCCAGCAGACCTCACCACAGGGTCTACGAGCAGTACTTC